What follows are 19 T cell receptor beta chains derived from one specimen sequenced in a study of T cells in narcolepsy. The method was immunoSEQ multiplex PCR; TCRdb's version includes in-frame clones alone and lacks a portion of them. The table has 35,000 or so clones, about 85% seen once. Specimen: CD45RA- memory CD4+ T cells from PBMCs. The source of these receptors is a human donor with narcolepsy.

The CDR3 sequence is CSVARSSYEQYF. The CDR3 DNA reads TGCAGCGTTGCCAGGAGCTCCTACGAGCAGTACTTC. The V and J genes are TRBV29-1 and TRBJ2-7; D remains unclear. Germline loops: CDR1 SQVTM, CDR2 ANQGSEA. The CDR3 is made up of 12 amino acids. Between the trimmed V and J ends, which lost 4 bases and 0 bases, there was a span of 7 bases.

The rearrangement joins TRBV7-9 to TRBJ1-6; the match to TRBD1 covers 9 bases. CDR1 and CDR2 from the germline V gene are SEHNR and FQNEAQ (reference sequence). Losses at the gene ends were 4 bases for V and 7 bases for J; bases not matched to a gene: 5. The CDR3 is made up of 15 amino acids. The CDR3 coding sequence is TGTGCCAGCAGCTCACACAGGGGGCGGAATTCACCCCTCCACTTT. Translation gives CASSSHRGRNSPLHF.

This clone turned up a few times. V is TRBV10-2 and J is TRBJ1-2; the D gene is possibly TRBD1 (6 bases). The CDR3 runs 12 residues. V was shortened by 4 bases and J by 8 bases, with 11 bases between the two germline ends. The germline CDR1 and CDR2 sequences are WSHSY and SAAADI. The CDR3 protein is CASSAGAPGYTF. The CDR3 nucleotides read TGCGCCAGCAGTGCAGGGGCGCCCGGCTACACCTTC.

The genes are TRBV7-7 and TRBJ2-1, with D perhaps matching TRBD2 (5 bases). Trimming left V 5 bases short and J 7 bases short, with 9 bases between. The CDR3 is 12 residues long. Per the germline V gene, CDR1 is SSHAT and CDR2 is FNYEAQ (reference sequence). CDR3 nucleotides: TGTGCCAGCAGCAGCAGGAGGAATGAGCAGTTCTTC. It translates to CASSSRRNEQFF.

This clone was counted only a few times. V and J are TRBV5-8 and TRBJ2-3; TRBD1 matches at 9 bases. The CDR3 spans 15 residues. V trimming: 0 bases; J trimming: 7 bases; junction bases outside the gene matches: 6. Germline CDR1 SGHTS, CDR2 YDEGEE. CDR3 bases: TGTGCCAGCAGCTTGGGACAGGGGGTTAGACATACGCAGTATTTT. This sequence encodes CASSLGQGVRHTQYF.

The rearrangement joins TRBV4-2 to TRBJ2-1; 10 nucleotides agree with TRBD2. V lost 1 base and J lost 7; bases outside the gene matches: 4. The CDR3 consists of 15 residues. Germline V gene data show CDR1 as LGHNA and CDR2 as YNFKEQ. Here the CDR3 DNA reads TGTGCCAGCAGCCAAGCCAGCGGGGGGGATAATGAGCAGTTCTTC. Translated: CASSQASGGDNEQFF.

CDR3 amino acids: CASSLSGAYTEAFF. The CDR3 nucleotides read TGCGCCAGCAGCTTGTCAGGGGCCTACACTGAAGCTTTCTTT. The chain links TRBV5-1 to TRBJ1-1, with D perhaps TRBD1 (6 bases). V was clipped by 1 base and J by 3 bases, with 10 bases between them. The CDR3 consists of 14 residues. In germline, CDR1 is SGHRS, CDR2 YFSETQ.

The chain is built from TRBV7-2 and TRBJ1-2; the D gene is possibly TRBD1 (5 bases). The ends were cut back, 6 bases at V and 0 bases at J, with 8 bases in the middle. Per germline, CDR1 SGHTA and CDR2 FQGNSA. The CDR3 spans 13 residues. CDR3 in amino acids: CASRQVTNYGYTF. The CDR3 DNA is TGTGCCAGCAGACAGGTTACTAACTATGGCTACACCTTC.

This clone was seen only a few times. The chain recombines TRBV4-3 with TRBJ1-1; D is undetermined. The germline V gene has CDR1 LGHNA and CDR2 YSLEER. The CDR3 has 16 residues. V lost 0 bases to trimming and J lost 6 bases, with 17 bases between them. CDR3 nucleotide sequence: TGCGCCAGCAGCCAAGAGAGGAGCAGGCCGGTCCCTGAAGCTTTCTTT. Amino acid sequence: CASSQERSRPVPEAFF.

The chain recombines TRBV4-2 with TRBJ2-1; D unresolved. The germline V gene has CDR1 LGHNA and CDR2 YNFKEQ. The V and J ends lost 1 base and 0 bases respectively, with 4 bases between them. CDR3 size: 14 residues. The CDR3 loop reads CASSQADSYNEQFF. The CDR3 DNA follows: TGTGCCAGCAGCCAAGCTGACTCCTACAATGAGCAGTTCTTC.

The chain couples TRBV6-1 to TRBJ2-2; possibly TRBD2 for D (5 bases). The germline V and J ends were trimmed by 6 bases and 2 bases, with 13 bases remaining between them. The CDR3 covers 15 residues. Germline V gives CDR1 MNHNS, CDR2 SASEGT. The CDR3 sequence: CASRARGGNTGELFF. The CDR3 DNA reads TGTGCCAGCAGGGCCCGGGGTGGCAACACCGGGGAGCTGTTTTTT.

The rearrangement uses TRBV5-6 and TRBJ1-1; no reliable D call. This CDR3 region has 14 residues. The germline CDR1 and CDR2 sequences are SGHDT and YYEEEE. V lost 4 bases and J lost 6, with 16 bases in between. CDR3 loop: CASSTTWLRPEAFF. CDR3 nucleotides: TGTGCCAGCAGCACTACTTGGCTGAGGCCTGAAGCTTTCTTT.

The CDR3 DNA sequence: TGCGCCAGCAGCCGGACCGGGACAGGGCAAGAGACCCAGTACTTC. Residues: CASSRTGTGQETQYF. This chain uses TRBV5-1 with TRBJ2-5; 9 bases are a match to TRBD1. Germline assignment: CDR1 SGHRS and CDR2 YFSETQ. The trim removed 4 bases at V and 2 bases at J, leaving 6 bases unmatched. The CDR3 has 15 residues. Using reference TRBV5-1 and TRBJ2-5 for the parts outside the CDR3, the full variable domain is KAGVTQTPRYLIKTRGQQVTLSCSPISGHRSVSWYQQTPGQGLQFLFEYFSETQRNKGNFPGRFSGRQFSNSRSEMNVSTLELGDSALYLCASSRTGTGQETQYFGPGTRLLVL.

The chain recombines TRBV5-1 with TRBJ2-1; 14 nucleotides align to TRBD2. Germline V gene sequence: CDR1 SGHRS, CDR2 YFSETQ. The CDR3 extends over 18 amino acids. The ends lost 4 bases at V and 0 bases at J; junction bases unmatched: 6. Written as DNA, the CDR3 is TGCGCCAGCAGCCTGCGGACTAGCGGGGGGAGCTCCTACAATGAGCAGTTCTTC. This encodes CASSLRTSGGSSYNEQFF.

The J gene is TRBJ1-4, the V gene TRBV14; D is unclear. V lost 0 bases, J lost 8 bases, and 25 bases lay in between. The CDR3 runs 19 residues. Germline assignment: CDR1 SGHDN and CDR2 FVKESK. CDR3 sequence reads: CASSQDLRLTGSLWEKLFF. CDR3 coding DNA: TGTGCCAGCAGCCAAGATCTCCGCCTAACGGGGTCACTATGGGAAAAACTGTTTTTT.

V usage is TRBV25-1 and J usage is TRBJ1-6, with no clear D. V was trimmed by 1 base and J by 2 bases, leaving 12 bases between them. CDR1 is MGHDK and CDR2 is SYGVNS in the germline V gene. CDR3 length: 17 amino acids. The CDR3 nucleotides are TGTGCCAGCAGTGAATCTCGGGGTTCGACCTATAATTCACCCCTCCACTTT. Amino acid sequence: CASSESRGSTYNSPLHF.

The chain is built from TRBV4-3 and TRBJ1-2; unclear D gene. The CDR3 has 13 amino acids. V gave up 3 bases and J gave up 4 bases, with 9 bases separating them. CDR1 and CDR2 from the germline V gene are LGHNA and YSLEER. The CDR3 is CASSQAAGYGYTF. The CDR3 DNA reads as TGCGCCAGCAGCCAGGCGGCTGGCTATGGCTACACCTTC.

The rearrangement joins TRBV10-3 to TRBJ1-2; no reliable D call. The CDR3 has 11 residues. Trimming pared 4 bases from V and 3 bases from J, leaving 3 bases between. In germline, CDR1 is ENHRY, CDR2 SYGVKD. This chain's CDR3 is CAISGDYGYTF. The CDR3, as DNA: TGTGCCATCAGTGGAGACTATGGCTACACCTTC.

This rearrangement joins TRBV15 to TRBJ1-2; D is uncertain. The CDR3 covers 13 residues. Germline V gene data show CDR1 as LNHNV and CDR2 as YYDKDF (reference sequence). V was pared by 3 bases and J by 7 bases, with 12 bases between. The CDR3 loop is CATSSSRVSGYTF. CDR3 nucleotide sequence: TGTGCCACCAGCAGTTCGAGGGTTAGTGGCTACACCTTC.